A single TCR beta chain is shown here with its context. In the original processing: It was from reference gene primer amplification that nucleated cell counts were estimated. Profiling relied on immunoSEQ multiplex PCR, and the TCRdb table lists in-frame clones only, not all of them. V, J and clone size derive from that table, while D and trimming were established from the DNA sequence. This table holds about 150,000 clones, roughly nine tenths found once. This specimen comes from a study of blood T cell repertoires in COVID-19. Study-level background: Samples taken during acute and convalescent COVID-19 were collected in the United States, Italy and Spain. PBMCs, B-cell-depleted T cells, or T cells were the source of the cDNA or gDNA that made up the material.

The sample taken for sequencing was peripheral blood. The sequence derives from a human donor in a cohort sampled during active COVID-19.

DNA of the CDR3: TGTGCCAGCTCACCGAGGACTAGCGGGAGTAATGAGCAGTTCTTC. Its translation: CASSPRTSGSNEQFF. V is TRBV18 and J is TRBJ2-1; 13 bases map to TRBD2. This CDR3 is 15 amino acids long. Germline-derived CDR1 and CDR2 are KGHSH and LQKENI. Trimming removed 3 bases from V and 7 bases from J; junction bases left unmatched: 3.